This T cell receptor beta chain was recorded in a study of shared clonotypes between healthy human individuals. Study-wide context: Donors had three CD4 naive, three CD4 memory, two CD8 naive and one CD8 memory plate apiece. Study outcomes and limitations: Relative to their counterparts shared across all four donors, non-shared clonotypes exhibited diminished generation probabilities.

To note about this clone: No antigen is known for it.

The CDR3 sequence is 13 residues long. Per germline, CDR1 LNHDA and CDR2 SQIVND (reference sequence). Libraries were prepared by immunoSEQ multiplex PCR; TCRdb keeps only in-frame clonotypes and omits some of them. The sample carries around 600,000 clones, roughly 95% recorded once. Naive CD8 populations comprised CD45RO-negative cells positively selected for CCR7, excluding terminally differentiated effector memory CD45RA+ cells. V and J are TRBV19 and TRBJ2-5; 9 nucleotides match TRBD2. The tail of the sequence fits TRBJ2-7 better, so the J call may be wrong. This sequence was found in a woman aged 25 to 39 in good health. Material: naive CD8+ T cells sorted from blood. As DNA, the CDR3 is TGTGCCTGCGGGAGGGCCGGGTCCTACGAGCAGTACTTC. Translated: CACGRAGSYEQYF.